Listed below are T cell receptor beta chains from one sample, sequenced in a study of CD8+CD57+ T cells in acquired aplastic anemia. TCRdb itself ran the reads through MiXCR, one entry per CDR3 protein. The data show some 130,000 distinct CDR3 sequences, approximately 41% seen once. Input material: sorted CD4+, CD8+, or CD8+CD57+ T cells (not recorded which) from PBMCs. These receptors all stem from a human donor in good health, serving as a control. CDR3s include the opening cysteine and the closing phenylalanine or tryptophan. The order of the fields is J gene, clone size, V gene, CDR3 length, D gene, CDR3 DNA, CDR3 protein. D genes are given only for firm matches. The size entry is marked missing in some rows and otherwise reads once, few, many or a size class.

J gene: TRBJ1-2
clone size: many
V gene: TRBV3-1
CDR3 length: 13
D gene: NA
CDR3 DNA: TGTGCCAGCAGCCAAGAAGCAGGGAGTGGCTACACCTTC
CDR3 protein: CASSQEAGSGYTF

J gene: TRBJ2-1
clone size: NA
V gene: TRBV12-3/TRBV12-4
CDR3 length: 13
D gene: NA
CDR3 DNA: TGTGCCAGCAGTTCTTCCCAAGTGCAGGAGCAGTTCTTC
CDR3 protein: CASSSSQVQEQFF

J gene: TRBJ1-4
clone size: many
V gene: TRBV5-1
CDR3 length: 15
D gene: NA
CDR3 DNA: TGCGCCAGCGCTTATGGGGGCCGGGTCGGTGAAAAACTGTTTTTT
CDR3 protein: CASAYGGRVGEKLFF

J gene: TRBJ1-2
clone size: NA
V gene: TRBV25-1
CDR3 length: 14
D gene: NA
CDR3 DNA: TGTGCCACCTCAAACCATGGGCAGGCTTATGGCTACACCTTC
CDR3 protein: CATSNHGQAYGYTF

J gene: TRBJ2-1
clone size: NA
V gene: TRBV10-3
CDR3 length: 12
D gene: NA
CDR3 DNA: TGTGCCATCAGAGGGCCGTCAGATGAGCAGTTCTTC
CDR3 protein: CAIRGPSDEQFF

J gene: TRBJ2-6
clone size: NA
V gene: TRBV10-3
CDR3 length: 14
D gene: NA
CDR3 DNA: TGTGCCTCCGTGGGGGCAAATGGGGCCAACGTCCTGACTTTC
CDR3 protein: CASVGANGANVLTF

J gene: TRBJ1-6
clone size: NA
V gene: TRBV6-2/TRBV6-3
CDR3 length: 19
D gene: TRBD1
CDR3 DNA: TGTGCCAGCAGTTACACCAGACAGGGGGCGAGCTCCTATAATTCACCCCTCCACTTT
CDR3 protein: CASSYTRQGASSYNSPLHF

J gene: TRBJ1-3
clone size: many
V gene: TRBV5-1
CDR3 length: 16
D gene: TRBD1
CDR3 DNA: TGCGCCAGCAGCTTACCAACAGGGGGCTCTGGAAACACCATATATTTT
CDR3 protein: CASSLPTGGSGNTIYF

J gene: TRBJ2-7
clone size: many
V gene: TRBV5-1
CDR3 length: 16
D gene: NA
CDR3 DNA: TGCGCCAGCAGCCCCCAAGGAAGAGTGGGGTTTGATGAGCAGTACTTC
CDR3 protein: CASSPQGRVGFDEQYF

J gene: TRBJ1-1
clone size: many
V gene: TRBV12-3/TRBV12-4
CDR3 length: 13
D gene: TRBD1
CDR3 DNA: TGTGCCAGCAGTTTAAACAGGGGGCGGGACGCTTTCTTT
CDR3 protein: CASSLNRGRDAFF

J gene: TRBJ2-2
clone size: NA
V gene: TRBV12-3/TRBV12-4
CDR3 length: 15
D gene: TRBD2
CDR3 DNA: TGTGCCAGCATCTCTGGCGGGAGCGTCACCGGGGAGCTGTTTTTT
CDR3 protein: CASISGGSVTGELFF

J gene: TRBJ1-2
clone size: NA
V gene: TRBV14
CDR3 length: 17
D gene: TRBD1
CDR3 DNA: TGTGCCAGCAGCCAAGGTTACCGGGACAGGGTTTTGGATGGCTACACCTTC
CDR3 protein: CASSQGYRDRVLDGYTF

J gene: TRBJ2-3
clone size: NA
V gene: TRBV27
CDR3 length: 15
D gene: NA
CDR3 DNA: TGTGCCAGCAGTCCCCGGGGACGCGGAACAGATACGCAGTATTTT
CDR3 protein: CASSPRGRGTDTQYF

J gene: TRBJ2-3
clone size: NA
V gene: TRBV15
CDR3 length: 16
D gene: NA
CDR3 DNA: TGTGCCACCAGCAGAGATCGGCCCGGCGGGACAGATACGCAGTATTTT
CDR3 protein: CATSRDRPGGTDTQYF

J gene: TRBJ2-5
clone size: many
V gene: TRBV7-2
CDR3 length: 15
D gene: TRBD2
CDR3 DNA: TGTGCCAGCAGCTTAGGAGCGGGGGGGCAAGAGACCCAGTACTTC
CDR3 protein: CASSLGAGGQETQYF

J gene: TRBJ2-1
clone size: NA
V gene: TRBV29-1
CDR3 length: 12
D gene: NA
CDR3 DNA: TGCAGCATGATCAGGGGTAGGAATGAGCAGTTCTTC
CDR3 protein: CSMIRGRNEQFF

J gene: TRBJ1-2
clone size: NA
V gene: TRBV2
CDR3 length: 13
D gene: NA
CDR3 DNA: TGTGCCAGCAGTTTCAGACAGGTTGATAGCTACACCTTC
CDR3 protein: CASSFRQVDSYTF

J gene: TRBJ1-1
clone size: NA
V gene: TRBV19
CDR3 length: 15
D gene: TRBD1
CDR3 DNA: TGTGCCAGTAGCCTGGACAGGGGGGAGAACACTGAAGCTTCCTTT
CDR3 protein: CASSLDRGENTEASF

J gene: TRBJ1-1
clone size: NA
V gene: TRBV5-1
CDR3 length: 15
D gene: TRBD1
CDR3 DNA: TGCGCCAGCAGTCGGACAGGGCGCGGGAACACTGAAGCTTTCTTT
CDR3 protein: CASSRTGRGNTEAFF

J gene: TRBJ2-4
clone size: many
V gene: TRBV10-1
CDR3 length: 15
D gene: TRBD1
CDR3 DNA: TGCGCCAGCAGCACCGGGACAGGGGACGGAAACATTCAGTACTTC
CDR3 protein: CASSTGTGDGNIQYF

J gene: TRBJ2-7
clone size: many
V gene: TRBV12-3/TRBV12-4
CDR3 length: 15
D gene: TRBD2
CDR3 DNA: TGTGCCAGCAGTTTAACAGGCCTAGCGGGGAACGAGCAGTACTTC
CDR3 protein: CASSLTGLAGNEQYF

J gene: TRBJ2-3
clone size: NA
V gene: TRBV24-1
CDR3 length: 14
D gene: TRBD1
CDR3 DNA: TGTGCCACCAGTGATCCGACAGGGCCAGATACGCAGTATTTT
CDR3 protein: CATSDPTGPDTQYF

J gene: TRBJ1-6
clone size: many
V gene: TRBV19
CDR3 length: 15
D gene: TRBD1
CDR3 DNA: TGTGCCAGTAGATTGGGGACAGGGGATAATTCACCCCTCCACTTT
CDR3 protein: CASRLGTGDNSPLHF

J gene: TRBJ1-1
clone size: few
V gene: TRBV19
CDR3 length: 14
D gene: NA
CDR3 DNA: TGTGCCAGTAGTATTTGGGCAACGGGGACTGAAGCTTTCTTT
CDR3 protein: CASSIWATGTEAFF

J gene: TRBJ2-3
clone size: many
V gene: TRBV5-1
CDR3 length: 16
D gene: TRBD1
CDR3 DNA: TGCGCCAGCAGCTTGGAAGACAGGGGAAGCACAGATACGCAGTATTTT
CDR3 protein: CASSLEDRGSTDTQYF

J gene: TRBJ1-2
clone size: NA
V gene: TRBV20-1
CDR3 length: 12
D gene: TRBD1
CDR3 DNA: TGCAGTATCCGGGACAGTAGCTATGGCTACACCTTC
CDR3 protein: CSIRDSSYGYTF

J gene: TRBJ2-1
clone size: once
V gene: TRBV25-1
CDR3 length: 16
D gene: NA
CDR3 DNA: TGTGCCAGCAGTGAATTCTTCGGGGATGGAAGCGATGAGCAGTTCTTC
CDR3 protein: CASSEFFGDGSDEQFF

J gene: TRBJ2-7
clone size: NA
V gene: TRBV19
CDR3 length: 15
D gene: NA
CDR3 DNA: TGTGCCAGTACCCCCGGGCCGGGACGCAACTACGAGCAGTACTTC
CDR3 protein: CASTPGPGRNYEQYF

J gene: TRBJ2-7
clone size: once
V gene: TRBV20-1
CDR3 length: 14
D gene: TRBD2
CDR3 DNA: TGCAGTGCTAGAGAGTGGGGGGGTCGGTACGAGCAGTACTTC
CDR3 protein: CSAREWGGRYEQYF

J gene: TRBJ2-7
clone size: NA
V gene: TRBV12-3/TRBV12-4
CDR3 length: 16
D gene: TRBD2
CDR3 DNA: TGTGCCAGCAGTCCCGGGACTAGCGGGGGTTCCTACGAGCAGTACTTC
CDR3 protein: CASSPGTSGGSYEQYF

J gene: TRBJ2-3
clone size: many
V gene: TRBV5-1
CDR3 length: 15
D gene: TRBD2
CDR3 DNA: TGCGCCAGCAGCTTGGTGGGGACTAGTACAGATACGCAGTATTTT
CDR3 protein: CASSLVGTSTDTQYF